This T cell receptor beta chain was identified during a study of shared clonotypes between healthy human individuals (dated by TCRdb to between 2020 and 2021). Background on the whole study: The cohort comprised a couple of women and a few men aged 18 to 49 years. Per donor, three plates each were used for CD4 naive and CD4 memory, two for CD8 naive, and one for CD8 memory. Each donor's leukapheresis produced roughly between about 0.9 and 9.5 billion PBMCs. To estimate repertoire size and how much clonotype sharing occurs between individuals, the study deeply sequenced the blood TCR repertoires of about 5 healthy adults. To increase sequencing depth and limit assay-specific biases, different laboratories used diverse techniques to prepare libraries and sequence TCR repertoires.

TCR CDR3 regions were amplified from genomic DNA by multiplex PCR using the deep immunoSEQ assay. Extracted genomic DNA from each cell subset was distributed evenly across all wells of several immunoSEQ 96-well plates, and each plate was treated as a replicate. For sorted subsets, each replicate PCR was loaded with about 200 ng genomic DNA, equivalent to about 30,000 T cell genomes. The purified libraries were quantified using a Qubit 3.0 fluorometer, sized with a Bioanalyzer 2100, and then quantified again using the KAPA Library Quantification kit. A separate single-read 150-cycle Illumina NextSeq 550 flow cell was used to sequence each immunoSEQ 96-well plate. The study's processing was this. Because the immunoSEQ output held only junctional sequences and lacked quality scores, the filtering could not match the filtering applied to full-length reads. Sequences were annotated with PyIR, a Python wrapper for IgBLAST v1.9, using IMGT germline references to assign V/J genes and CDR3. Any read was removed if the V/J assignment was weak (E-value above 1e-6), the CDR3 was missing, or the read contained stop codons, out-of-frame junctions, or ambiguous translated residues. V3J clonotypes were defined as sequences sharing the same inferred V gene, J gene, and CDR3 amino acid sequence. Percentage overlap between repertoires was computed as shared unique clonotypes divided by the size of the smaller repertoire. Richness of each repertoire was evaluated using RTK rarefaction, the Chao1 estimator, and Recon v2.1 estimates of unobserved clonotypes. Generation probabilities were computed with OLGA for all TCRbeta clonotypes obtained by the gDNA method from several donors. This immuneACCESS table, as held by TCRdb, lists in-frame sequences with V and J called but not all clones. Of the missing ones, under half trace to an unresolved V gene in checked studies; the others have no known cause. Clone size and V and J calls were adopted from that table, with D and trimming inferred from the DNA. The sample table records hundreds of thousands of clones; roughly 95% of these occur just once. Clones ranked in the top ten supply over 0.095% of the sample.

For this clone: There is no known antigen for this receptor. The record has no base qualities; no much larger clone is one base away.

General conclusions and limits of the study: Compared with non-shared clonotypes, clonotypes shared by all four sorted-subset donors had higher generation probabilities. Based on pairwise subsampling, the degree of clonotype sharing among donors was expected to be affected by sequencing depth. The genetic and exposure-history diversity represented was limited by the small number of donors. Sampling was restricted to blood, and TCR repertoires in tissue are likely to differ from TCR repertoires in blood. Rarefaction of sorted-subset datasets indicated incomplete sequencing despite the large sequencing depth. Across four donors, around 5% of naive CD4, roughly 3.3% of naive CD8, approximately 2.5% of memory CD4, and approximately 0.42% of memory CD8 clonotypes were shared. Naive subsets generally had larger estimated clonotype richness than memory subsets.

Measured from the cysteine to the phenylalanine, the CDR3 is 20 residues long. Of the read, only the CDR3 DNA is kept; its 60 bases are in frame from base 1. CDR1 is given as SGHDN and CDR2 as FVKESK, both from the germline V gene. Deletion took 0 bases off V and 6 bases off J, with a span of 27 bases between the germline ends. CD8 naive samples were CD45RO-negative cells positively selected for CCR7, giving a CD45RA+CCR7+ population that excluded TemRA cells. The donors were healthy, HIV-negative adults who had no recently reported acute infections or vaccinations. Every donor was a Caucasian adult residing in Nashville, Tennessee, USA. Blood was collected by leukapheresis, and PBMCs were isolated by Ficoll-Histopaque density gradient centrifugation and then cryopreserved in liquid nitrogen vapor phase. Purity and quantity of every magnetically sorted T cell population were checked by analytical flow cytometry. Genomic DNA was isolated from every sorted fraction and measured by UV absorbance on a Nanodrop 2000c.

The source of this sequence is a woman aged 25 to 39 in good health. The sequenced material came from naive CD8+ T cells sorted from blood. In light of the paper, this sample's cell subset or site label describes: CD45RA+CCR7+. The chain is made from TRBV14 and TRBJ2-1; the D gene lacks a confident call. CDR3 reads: CASSQDKVNKREPQTNEQFF. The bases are TGTGCCAGCAGCCAAGATAAGGTGAATAAAAGGGAACCGCAAACCAATGAGCAGTTCTTC.